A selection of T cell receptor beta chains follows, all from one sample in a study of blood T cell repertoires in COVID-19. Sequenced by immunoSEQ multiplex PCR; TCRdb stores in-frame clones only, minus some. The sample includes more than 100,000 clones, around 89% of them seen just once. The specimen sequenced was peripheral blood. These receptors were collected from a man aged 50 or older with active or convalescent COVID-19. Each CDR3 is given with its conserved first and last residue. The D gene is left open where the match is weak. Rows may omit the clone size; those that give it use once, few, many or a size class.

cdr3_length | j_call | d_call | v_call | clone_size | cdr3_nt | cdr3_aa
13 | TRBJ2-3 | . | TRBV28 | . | TGTGCCAGCCGCAGCGAAGTCACAGATACGCAGTATTTT | CASRSEVTDTQYF
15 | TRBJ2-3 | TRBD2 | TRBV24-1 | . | TGTGCCACCAGCGGGACTAGCGGAACCACAGATACGCAGTATTTT | CATSGTSGTTDTQYF
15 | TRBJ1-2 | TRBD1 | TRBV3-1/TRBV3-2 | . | TGTGCCAGCAGCCCGAACCGGGACAGGGGCTATGGCTACACCTTC | CASSPNRDRGYGYTF
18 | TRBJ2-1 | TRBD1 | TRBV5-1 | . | TGCGCCAGCAGCTGGCTCTCCCCGGGACAGGGGGCTACGGATGAGCAGTTCTTC | CASSWLSPGQGATDEQFF
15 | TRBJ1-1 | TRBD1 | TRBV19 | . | TGTGCCAGTAGTAGCTTGGGACAGCTTAACACTGAAGCTTTCTTT | CASSSLGQLNTEAFF
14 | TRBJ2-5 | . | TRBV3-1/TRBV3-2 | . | TGTGCCAGCAGCCAAGTGAGCAGGGGAGAGACCCAGTACTTC | CASSQVSRGETQYF
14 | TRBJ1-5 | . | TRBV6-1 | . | TGTGCCAGCAGTGAAAGGAGGGGAGCGCAGCCCCAGCATTTT | CASSERRGAQPQHF
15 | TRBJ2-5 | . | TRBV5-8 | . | TGTGCCAGCAGCTTGGGAACAGGGCACCAAGAGACCCAGTACTTC | CASSLGTGHQETQYF
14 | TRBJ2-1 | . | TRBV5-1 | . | TGCGCCAGCAGCTTGTGGGAAGGGGACAATGAGCAGTTCTTC | CASSLWEGDNEQFF
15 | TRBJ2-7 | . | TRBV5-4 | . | TGTGCCAGCAGCTTGATTACCACGAGCTCCTACGAGCAGTACTTC | CASSLITTSSYEQYF
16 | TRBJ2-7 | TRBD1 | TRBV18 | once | TGTGCCAGCTCACCGGGGACAGGGGGCTTCGGCGGCGAGCAGTACTTC | CASSPGTGGFGGEQYF
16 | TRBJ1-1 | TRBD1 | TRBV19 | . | TGTGCCAGTAGTGGGGACAGGGGTTTCGGGAACACTGAAGCTTTCTTT | CASSGDRGFGNTEAFF
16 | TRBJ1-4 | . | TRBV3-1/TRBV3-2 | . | TGTGCCAGCAGCCCTGAGCAGGGGCGAAGTAATGAAAAACTGTTTTTT | CASSPEQGRSNEKLFF
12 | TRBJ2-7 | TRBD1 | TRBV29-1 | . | TGCAGCGCCCGACAGGGGTCGTACGAGCAGTACTTC | CSARQGSYEQYF
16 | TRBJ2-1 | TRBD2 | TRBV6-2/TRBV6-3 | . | TGTGCCAGCAGTCCACGAAGCGGGGGGGCCTCTCAAGAGCAGTTCTTC | CASSPRSGGASQEQFF
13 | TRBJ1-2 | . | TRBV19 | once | TGTGCCAGTAGTAGGACAGAATTCTATGGCTACACCTTC | CASSRTEFYGYTF
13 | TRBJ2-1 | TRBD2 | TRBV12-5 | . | TGTGCTAGCTCGACTAGCGGGATAAATGAGCAGTTCTTC | CASSTSGINEQFF
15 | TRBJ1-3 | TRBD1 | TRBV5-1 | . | TGCGCCAGCAGCTTAGGGGACAGGGCGTCGAACACCATATATTTT | CASSLGDRASNTIYF
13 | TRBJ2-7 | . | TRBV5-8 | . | TGTGCCAGCAGCTTATCCCCCTACGAAGAGCAGTACTTC | CASSLSPYEEQYF
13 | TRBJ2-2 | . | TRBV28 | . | TGTGCCAGCAGTTCCTCCGGGGCCGGGGAGCTGTTTTTT | CASSSSGAGELFF
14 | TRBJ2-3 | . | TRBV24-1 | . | TGTGCCACCAGTGATTTAGGAGGGACAGATACGCAGTATTTT | CATSDLGGTDTQYF
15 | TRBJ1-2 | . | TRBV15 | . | TGTGCCACCAGCAGAGGGGACACCTCTCTCTATGGCTACACCTTC | CATSRGDTSLYGYTF
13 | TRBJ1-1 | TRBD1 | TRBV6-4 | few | TGTGCCAGCCGACAGGGAATGAACACTGAAGCTTTCTTT | CASRQGMNTEAFF
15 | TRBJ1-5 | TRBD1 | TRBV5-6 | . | TGTGCCAGCAGCCTCCGACAGGGATGGGGTCAGCCCCAGCATTTT | CASSLRQGWGQPQHF
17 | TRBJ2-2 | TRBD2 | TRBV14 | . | TGTGCCAGCAGCCAAGATGGACTAGCGCGGAACACCGGGGAGCTGTTTTTT | CASSQDGLARNTGELFF
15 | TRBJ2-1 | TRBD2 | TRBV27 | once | TGTGCCAGCAGTTTATTAGCGGGGACCGACAATGAGCAGTTCTTC | CASSLLAGTDNEQFF
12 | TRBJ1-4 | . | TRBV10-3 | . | TGTGCCAGCGGGACAACTAATGAAAAACTGTTTTTT | CASGTTNEKLFF
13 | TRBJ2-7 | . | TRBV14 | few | TGTGCCAGCAGCCAAGTTTACGGAGGGGAGCAGTACTTC | CASSQVYGGEQYF
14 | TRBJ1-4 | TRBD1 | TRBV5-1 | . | TGCGCCAGCAGCGAACAGGGGGCAGGGGAAAAACTGTTTTTT | CASSEQGAGEKLFF
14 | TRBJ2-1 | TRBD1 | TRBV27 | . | TGTGCCAGCAGTTGGACAGGGGCTTACAATGAGCAGTTCTTC | CASSWTGAYNEQFF
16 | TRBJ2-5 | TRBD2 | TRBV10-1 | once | TGCGCCAGCAAACCGGGACTAGCGGGGGGGCGGGAGACCCAGTACTTC | CASKPGLAGGRETQYF
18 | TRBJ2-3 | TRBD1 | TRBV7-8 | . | TGTGCCAGCAGCAGAAGACAGGGAGAGTTTCTGAGCACAGATACGCAGTATTTT | CASSRRQGEFLSTDTQYF
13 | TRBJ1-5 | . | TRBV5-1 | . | TGCGCCAGCAGCTTATCGGTGGATCAGCCCCAGCATTTT | CASSLSVDQPQHF
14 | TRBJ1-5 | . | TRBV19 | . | TGTGCCAGTAGTATTCTTTCGGGAAGTCAGCCCCAGCATTTT | CASSILSGSQPQHF
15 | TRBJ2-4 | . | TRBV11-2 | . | TGTGCCAGCAGCGCCCCAGGGGTAGCCAAAAACATTCAGTACTTC | CASSAPGVAKNIQYF
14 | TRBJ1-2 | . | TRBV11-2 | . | TGTGCCAGCAGCTTATTTGGGCATAACTATGGCTACACCTTC | CASSLFGHNYGYTF
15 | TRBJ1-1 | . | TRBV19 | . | TGTGCCAGTAGTATAAATGGACTGAGCAGGACTGAAGCTTTCTTT | CASSINGLSRTEAFF
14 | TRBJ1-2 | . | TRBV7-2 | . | TGTGCCAGCAGCGCCCGGACAGCTAACTATGGCTACACCTTC | CASSARTANYGYTF
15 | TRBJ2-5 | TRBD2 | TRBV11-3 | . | TGTGCCAGCAGCTTAGGGGCGGGGGACGAGGAGACCCAGTACTTC | CASSLGAGDEETQYF
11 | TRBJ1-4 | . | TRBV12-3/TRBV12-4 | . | TGTGCCAGCTCTTCGGACTTTAAACTGTTTTTT | CASSSDFKLFF
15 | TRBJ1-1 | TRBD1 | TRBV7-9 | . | TGTGCCAGCAGCTCGCCCCACAGGGGTAGCACTGAAGCTTTCTTT | CASSSPHRGSTEAFF
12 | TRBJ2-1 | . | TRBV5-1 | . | TGCGCCAGCAGCTCCCTCGAGGATGAGCAGTTCTTC | CASSSLEDEQFF
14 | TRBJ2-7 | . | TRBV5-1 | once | TGCGCCAGCAGCGAACAGGGTTTTGAGGGCGAGCAGTACTTC | CASSEQGFEGEQYF
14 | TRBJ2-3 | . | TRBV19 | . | TGTGCCAGTAGTACCGGACATACCACAGATACGCAGTATTTT | CASSTGHTTDTQYF
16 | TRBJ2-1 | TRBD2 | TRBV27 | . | TGTGCCAGCAGTTTCCATATAGCGGGAGGGTACAATGAGCAGTTCTTC | CASSFHIAGGYNEQFF
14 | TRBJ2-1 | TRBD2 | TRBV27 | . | TGTGCCAGCAGTTTCCTAGCGGGAGCTAGTGAGCAGTTCTTC | CASSFLAGASEQFF
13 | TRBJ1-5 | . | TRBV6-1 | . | TGTGCCAGCAGTGACCGCCGCGATCAGCCCCAGCATTTT | CASSDRRDQPQHF
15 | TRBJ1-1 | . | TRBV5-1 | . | TGCGCCAGCAGCTTGGCAACCCCCGGTATCCCTGAAGCTTTCTTT | CASSLATPGIPEAFF
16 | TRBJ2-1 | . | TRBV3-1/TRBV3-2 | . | TGTGCCAGCAGCCAAGACGGGCAGGGCTCCTACAATGAGCAGTTCTTC | CASSQDGQGSYNEQFF
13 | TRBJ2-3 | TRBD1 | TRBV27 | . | TGTGCCAGCAAGACAGGGGGCACAGATACGCAGTATTTT | CASKTGGTDTQYF
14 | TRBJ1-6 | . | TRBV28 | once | TGTGCCAGCAGTCGCCCGGGACACTATTCACCCCTCCACTTT | CASSRPGHYSPLHF
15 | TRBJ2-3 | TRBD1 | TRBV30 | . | TGTGCCTGGAGTGTTCGGACAGGGGGCACAGATACGCAGTATTTT | CAWSVRTGGTDTQYF
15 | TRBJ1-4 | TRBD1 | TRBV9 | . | TGTGCCAGCAGCCAGTGGACAGGGAGGGAGGAAAAACTGTTTTTT | CASSQWTGREEKLFF
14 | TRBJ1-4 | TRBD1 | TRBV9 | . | TGTGCCAGCAGTGCCGGGACAGGTAATGAAAAACTGTTTTTT | CASSAGTGNEKLFF
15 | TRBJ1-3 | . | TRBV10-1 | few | TGCGCCAGCAGTGAGTACGGAGAGAATGGAAACACCATATATTTT | CASSEYGENGNTIYF
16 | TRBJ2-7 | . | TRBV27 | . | TGTGCCAGCAGTAACTTCGGGACATTAAACACCTACGAGCAGTACTTC | CASSNFGTLNTYEQYF
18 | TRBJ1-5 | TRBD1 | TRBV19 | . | TGTGCCAGTAGGATCGCCGGGACAGGGGGCTCGGTAGGTCAGCCCCAGCATTTT | CASRIAGTGGSVGQPQHF
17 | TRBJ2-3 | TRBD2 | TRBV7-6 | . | TGTGCCAGCAGCGCCCGGGGGGGGGACCCCAGGCTAGATACGCAGTATTTT | CASSARGGDPRLDTQYF
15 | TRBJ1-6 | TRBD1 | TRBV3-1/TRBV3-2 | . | TGTGCCAGCAGCCAATCGGGACAGGGCGGTTCACCCCTCCACTTT | CASSQSGQGGSPLHF